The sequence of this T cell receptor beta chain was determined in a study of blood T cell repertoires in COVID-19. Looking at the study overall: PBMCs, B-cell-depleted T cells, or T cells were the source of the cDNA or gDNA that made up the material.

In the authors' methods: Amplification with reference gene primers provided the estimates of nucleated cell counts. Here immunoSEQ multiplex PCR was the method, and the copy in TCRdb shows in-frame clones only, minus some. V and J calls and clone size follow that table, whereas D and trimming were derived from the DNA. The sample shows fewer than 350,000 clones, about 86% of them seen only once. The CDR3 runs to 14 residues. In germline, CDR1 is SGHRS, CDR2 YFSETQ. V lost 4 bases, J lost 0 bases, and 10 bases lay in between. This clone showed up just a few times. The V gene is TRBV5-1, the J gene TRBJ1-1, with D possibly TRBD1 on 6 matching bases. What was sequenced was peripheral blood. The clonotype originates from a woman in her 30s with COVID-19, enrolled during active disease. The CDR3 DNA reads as TGCGCCAGCAGCCTTGGGACATTGAACACTGAAGCTTTCTTT. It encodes CASSLGTLNTEAFF. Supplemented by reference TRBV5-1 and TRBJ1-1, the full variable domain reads KAGVTQTPRYLIKTRGQQVTLSCSPISGHRSVSWYQQTPGQGLQFLFEYFSETQRNKGNFPGRFSGRQFSNSRSEMNVSTLELGDSALYLCASSLGTLNTEAFFGQGTRLTVV.